The entry below describes one TCR beta chain. Germline V gives CDR1 MNHEY, CDR2 SVGAGI. V was shortened by 4 bases and J by 0 bases, with 9 bases between the two germline ends. This CDR3 contains 15 residues. These data are taken from a study of blood T cell repertoires in COVID-19. Here immunoSEQ multiplex PCR was the method, and the copy in TCRdb shows in-frame clones only, minus some. The sample lists 250,000 to 300,000 clones, about 88% occurring once. This TCR derives from a man aged 25-40 years with acute COVID-19. Sequences were obtained from PBMCs or T cells enriched from blood (not recorded which). The chain is built from TRBV6-5 and TRBJ1-4; no clear D gene. For the CDR3, the DNA is TGTGCCAGCAGTTCTTATACAGCAACTAATGAAAAACTGTTTTTT. This encodes CASSSYTATNEKLFF.